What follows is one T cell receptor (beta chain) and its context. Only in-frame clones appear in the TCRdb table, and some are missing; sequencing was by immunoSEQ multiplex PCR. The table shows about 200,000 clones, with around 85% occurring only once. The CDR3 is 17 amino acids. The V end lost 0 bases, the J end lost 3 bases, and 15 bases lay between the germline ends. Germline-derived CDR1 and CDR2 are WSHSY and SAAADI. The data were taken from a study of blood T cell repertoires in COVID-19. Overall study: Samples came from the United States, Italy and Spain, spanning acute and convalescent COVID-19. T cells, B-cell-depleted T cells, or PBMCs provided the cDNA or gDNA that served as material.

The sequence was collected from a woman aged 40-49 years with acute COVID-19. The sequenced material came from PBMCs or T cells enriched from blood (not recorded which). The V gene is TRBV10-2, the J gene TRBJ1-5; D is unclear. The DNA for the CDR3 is TGCGCCAGCAGTGAGTCTCGACAACGGGGTATCAATCAGCCCCAGCATTTT. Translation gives CASSESRQRGINQPQHF.